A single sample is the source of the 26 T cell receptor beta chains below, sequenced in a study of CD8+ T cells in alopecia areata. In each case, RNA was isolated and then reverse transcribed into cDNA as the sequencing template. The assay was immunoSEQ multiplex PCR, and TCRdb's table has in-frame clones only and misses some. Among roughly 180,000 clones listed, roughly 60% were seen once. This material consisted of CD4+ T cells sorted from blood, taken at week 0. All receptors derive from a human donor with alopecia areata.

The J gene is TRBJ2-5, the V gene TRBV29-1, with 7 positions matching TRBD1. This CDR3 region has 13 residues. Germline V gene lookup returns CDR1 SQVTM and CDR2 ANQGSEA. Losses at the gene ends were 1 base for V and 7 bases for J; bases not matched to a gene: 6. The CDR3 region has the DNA TGCAGCGTTGAAGGGGGACAGTTGAGGACCCAGTACTTC. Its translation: CSVEGGQLRTQYF.

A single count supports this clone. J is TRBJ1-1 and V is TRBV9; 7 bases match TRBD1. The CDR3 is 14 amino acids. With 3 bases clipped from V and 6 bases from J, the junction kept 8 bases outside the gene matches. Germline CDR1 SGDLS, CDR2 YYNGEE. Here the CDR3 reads CASSGSWQGAEAFF. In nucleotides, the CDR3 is TGTGCCAGCAGCGGCAGCTGGCAGGGGGCTGAAGCTTTCTTT. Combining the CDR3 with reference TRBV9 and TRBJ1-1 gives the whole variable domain DSGVTQTPKHLITATGQRVTLRCSPRSGDLSVYWYQQSLDQGLQFLIQYYNGEERAKGNILERFSAQQFPDLHSELNLSSLELGDSALYFCASSGSWQGAEAFFGQGTRLTVV.

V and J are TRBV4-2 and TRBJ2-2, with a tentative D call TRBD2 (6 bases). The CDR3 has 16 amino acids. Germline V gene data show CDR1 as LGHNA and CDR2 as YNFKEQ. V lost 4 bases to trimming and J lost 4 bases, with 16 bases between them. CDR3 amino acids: CASSREEGVVTGELFF. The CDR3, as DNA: TGTGCCAGCAGCCGGGAGGAAGGGGTAGTCACCGGGGAGCTGTTTTTT.

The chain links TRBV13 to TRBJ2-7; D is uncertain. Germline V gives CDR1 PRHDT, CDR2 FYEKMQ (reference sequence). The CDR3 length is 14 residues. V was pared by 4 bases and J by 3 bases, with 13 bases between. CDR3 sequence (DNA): TGTGCCAGCAGCTCGCCGTCCTACAACTACGAGCAGTACTTC. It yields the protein CASSSPSYNYEQYF. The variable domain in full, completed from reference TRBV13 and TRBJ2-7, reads AAGVIQSPRHLIKEKRETATLKCYPIPRHDTVYWYQQGPGQDPQFLISFYEKMQSDKGSIPDRFSAQQFSDYHSELNMSSLELGDSALYFCASSSPSYNYEQYFGPGTRLTVT.

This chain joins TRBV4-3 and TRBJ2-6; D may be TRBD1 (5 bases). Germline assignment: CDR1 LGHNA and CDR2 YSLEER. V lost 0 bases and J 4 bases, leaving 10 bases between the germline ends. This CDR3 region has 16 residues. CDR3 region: CASSQDRGLGANVLTF. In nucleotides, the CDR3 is TGCGCCAGCAGCCAAGATAGGGGTCTGGGGGCCAACGTCCTGACTTTC.

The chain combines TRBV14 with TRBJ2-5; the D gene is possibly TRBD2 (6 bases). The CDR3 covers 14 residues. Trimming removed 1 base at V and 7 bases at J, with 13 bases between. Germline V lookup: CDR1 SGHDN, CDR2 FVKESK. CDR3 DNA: TGTGCCAGCAGCCAAGGTGCCCTGGAGGGGACCCAGTACTTC. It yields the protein CASSQGALEGTQYF.

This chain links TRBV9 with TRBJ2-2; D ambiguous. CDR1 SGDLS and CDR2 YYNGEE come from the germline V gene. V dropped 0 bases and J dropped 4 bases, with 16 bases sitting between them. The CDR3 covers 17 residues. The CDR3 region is CASSVGGRSHGTGELFF. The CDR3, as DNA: TGTGCCAGCAGCGTAGGAGGACGGTCCCACGGCACCGGGGAGCTGTTTTTT. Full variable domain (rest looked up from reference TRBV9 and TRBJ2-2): DSGVTQTPKHLITATGQRVTLRCSPRSGDLSVYWYQQSLDQGLQFLIQYYNGEERAKGNILERFSAQQFPDLHSELNLSSLELGDSALYFCASSVGGRSHGTGELFFGEGSRLTVL.

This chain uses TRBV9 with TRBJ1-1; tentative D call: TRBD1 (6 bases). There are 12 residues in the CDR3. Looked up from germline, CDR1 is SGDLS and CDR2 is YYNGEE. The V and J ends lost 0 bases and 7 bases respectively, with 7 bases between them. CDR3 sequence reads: CASSVVGGEAFF. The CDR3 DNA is TGTGCCAGCAGCGTAGTAGGGGGTGAAGCTTTCTTT.

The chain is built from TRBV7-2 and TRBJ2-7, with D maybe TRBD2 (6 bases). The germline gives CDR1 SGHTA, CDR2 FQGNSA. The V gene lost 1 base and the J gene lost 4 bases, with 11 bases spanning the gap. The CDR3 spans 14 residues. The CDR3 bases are TGTGCCAGCAGCTTAGTTGGGGGGAATTACGAGCAGTACTTC. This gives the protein CASSLVGGNYEQYF.

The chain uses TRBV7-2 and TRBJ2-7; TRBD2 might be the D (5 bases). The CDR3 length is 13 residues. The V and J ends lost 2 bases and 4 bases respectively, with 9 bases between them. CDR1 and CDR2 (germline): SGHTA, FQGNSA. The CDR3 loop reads CASSLIRDYEQYF. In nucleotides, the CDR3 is TGTGCCAGCAGCTTAATTCGGGATTACGAGCAGTACTTC.

The CDR3 here is CAWSVGSNTEAFF. Written as DNA, the CDR3 is TGTGCCTGGAGTGTCGGGTCAAACACTGAAGCTTTCTTT. The J gene is TRBJ1-1, the V gene TRBV30; D remains ambiguous. Germline V gives CDR1 GTSNPN, CDR2 SVGIG (reference sequence). The CDR3 runs to 13 residues. V was shortened by 0 bases and J by 2 bases, with 7 bases between the two germline ends.

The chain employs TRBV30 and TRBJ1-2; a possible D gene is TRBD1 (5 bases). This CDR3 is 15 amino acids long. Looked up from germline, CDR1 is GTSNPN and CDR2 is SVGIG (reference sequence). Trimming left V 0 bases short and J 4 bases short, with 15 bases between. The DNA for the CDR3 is TGTGCCTGGAGTGTACTCAGGGAAGGTGGCTATGGCTACACCTTC. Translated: CAWSVLREGGYGYTF. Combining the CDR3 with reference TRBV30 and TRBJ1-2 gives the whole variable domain SQTIHQWPATLVQPVGSPLSLECTVEGTSNPNLYWYRQAAGRGLQLLFYSVGIGQISSEVPQNLSASRPQDRQFILSSKKLLLSDSGFYLCAWSVLREGGYGYTFGSGTRLTVV.

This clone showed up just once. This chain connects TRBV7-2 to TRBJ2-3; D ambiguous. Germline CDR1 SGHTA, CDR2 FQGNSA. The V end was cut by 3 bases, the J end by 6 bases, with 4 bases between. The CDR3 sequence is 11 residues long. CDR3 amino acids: CASSFIDTQYF. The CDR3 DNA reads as TGTGCCAGCAGCTTCATTGATACGCAGTATTTT.

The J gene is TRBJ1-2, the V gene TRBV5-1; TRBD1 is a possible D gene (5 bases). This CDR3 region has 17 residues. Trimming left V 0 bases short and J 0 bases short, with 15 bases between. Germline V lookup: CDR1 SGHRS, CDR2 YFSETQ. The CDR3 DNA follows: TGCGCCAGCAGCTTGGAAGGTCCGGGACCGCCTAACTATGGCTACACCTTC. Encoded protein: CASSLEGPGPPNYGYTF.

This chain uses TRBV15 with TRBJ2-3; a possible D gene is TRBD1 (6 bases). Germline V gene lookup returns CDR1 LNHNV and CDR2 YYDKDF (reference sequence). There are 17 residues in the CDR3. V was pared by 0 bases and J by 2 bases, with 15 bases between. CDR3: CATSRDGGRLITDTQYF. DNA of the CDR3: TGTGCCACCAGCAGAGATGGGGGCAGACTTATCACAGATACGCAGTATTTT.

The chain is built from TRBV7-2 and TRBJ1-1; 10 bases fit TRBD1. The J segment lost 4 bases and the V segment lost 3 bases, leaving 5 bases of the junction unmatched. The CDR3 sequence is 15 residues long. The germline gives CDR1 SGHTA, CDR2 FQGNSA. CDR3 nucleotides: TGTGCCAGCAGCTTCTCCGGACAGGGGGGCACTGAAGCTTTCTTT. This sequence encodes CASSFSGQGGTEAFF.

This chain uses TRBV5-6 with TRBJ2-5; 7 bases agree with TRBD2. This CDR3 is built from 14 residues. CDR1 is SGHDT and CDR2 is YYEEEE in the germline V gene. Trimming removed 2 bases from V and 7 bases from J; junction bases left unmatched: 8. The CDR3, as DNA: TGTGCCAGCAGCTTAGCGGGGCCGAGGTGGACCCAGTACTTC. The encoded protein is CASSLAGPRWTQYF. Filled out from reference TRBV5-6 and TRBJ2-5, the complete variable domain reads DAGVTQSPTHLIKTRGQQVTLRCSPKSGHDTVSWYQQALGQGPQFIFQYYEEEERQRGNFPDRFSGHQFPNYSSELNVNALLLGDSALYLCASSLAGPRWTQYFGPGTRLLVL.

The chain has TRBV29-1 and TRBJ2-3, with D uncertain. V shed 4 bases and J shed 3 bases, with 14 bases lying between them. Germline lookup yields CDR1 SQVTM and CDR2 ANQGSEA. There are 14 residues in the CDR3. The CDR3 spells CSVVSGLVTDTQYF. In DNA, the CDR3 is TGCAGCGTTGTATCGGGCCTAGTTACAGATACGCAGTATTTT.

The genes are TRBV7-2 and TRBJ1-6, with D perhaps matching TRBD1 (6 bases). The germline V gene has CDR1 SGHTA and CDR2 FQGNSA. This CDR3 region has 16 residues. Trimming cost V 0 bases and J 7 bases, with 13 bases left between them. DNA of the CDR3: TGTGCCAGCAGCTTAGCCGGACAGCAACTCAATTCACCCCTCCACTTT. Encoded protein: CASSLAGQQLNSPLHF.

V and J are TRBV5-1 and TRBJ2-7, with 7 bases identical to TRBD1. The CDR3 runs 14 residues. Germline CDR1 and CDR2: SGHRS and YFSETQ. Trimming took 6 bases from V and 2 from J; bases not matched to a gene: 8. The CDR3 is CASKTGTVTYEQYF. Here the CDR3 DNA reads TGCGCCAGCAAAACCGGGACAGTCACCTACGAGCAGTACTTC.

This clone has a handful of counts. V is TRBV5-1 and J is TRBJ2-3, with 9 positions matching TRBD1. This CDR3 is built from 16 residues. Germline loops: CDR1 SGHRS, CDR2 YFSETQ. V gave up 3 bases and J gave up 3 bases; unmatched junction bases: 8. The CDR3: CASSSGTGSTTDTQYF. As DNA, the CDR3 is TGCGCCAGCAGCTCCGGGACAGGGAGCACAACAGATACGCAGTATTTT.

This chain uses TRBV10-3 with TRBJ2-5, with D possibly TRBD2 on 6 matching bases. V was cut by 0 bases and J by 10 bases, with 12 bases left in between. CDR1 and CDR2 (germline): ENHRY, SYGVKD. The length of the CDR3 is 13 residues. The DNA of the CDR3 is TGTGCCATCAGTGAGTCGGCGGGGACGAGCCAGTACTTC. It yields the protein CAISESAGTSQYF.

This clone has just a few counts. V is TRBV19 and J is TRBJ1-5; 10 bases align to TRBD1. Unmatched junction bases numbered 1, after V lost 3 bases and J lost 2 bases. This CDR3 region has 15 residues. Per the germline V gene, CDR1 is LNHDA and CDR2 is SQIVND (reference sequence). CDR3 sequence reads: CASSIGTGGNQPQHF. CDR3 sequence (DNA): TGTGCCAGTAGTATCGGGACAGGGGGCAATCAGCCCCAGCATTTT.

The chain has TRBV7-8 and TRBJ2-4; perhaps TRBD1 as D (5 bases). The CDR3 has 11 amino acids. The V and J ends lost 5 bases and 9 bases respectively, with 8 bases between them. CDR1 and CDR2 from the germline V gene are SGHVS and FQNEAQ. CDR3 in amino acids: CASSNQGIQYF. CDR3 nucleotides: TGTGCCAGCAGCAATCAGGGCATTCAGTACTTC.

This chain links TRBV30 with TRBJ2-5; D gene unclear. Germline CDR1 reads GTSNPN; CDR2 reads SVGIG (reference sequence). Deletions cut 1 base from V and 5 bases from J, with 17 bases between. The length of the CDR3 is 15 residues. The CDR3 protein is CAWSAHLALGETQYF. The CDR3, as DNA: TGTGCCTGGAGTGCACACCTGGCCCTTGGGGAGACCCAGTACTTC.

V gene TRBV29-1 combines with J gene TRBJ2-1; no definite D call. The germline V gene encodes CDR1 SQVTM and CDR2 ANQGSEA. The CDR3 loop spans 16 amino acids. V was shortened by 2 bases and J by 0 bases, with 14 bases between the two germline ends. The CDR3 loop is CSVEPSLTSSYNEQFF. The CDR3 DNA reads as TGCAGCGTTGAACCCTCCTTAACGAGCTCCTACAATGAGCAGTTCTTC.